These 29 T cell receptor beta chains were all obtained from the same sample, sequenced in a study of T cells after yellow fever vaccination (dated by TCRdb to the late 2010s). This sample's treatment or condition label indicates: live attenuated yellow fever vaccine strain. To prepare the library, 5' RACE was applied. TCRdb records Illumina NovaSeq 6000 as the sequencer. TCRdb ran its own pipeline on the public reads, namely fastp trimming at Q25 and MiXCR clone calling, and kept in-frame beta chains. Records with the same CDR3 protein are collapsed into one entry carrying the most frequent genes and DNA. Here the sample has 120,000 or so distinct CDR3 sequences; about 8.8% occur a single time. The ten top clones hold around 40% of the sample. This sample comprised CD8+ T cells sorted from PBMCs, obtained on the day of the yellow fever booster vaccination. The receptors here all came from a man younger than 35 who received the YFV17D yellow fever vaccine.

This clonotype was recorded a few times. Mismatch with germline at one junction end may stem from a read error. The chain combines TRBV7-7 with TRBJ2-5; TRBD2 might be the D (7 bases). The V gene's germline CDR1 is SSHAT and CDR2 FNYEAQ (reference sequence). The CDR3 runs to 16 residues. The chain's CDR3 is CASSFTAGGRGETQYF. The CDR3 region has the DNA TGTGCTAGCAGCTTTACAGCCGGGGGGCGCGGAGAGACCCAGTACTTC.

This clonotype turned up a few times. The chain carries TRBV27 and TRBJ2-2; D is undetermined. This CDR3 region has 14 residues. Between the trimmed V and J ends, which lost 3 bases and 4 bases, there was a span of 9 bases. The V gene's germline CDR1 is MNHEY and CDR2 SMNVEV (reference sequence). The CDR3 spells CASSFGQLTGELFF. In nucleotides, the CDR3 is TGTGCCAGCAGTTTCGGGCAACTCACCGGGGAGCTGTTTTTT.

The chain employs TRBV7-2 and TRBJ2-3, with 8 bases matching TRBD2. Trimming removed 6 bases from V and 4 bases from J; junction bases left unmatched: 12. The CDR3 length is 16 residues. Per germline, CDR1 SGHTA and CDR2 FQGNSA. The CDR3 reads CASRSSGYTPADTQYF. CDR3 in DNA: TGTGCCAGCAGGTCTAGCGGGTACACTCCTGCAGATACGCAGTATTTT.

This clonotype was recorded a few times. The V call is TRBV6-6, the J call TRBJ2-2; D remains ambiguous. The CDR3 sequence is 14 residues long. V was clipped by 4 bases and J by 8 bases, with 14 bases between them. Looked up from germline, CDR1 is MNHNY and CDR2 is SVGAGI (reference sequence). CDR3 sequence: CASSWAEKQGELFF. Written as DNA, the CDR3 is TGTGCCAGCAGTTGGGCTGAGAAACAAGGGGAGCTGTTTTTT.

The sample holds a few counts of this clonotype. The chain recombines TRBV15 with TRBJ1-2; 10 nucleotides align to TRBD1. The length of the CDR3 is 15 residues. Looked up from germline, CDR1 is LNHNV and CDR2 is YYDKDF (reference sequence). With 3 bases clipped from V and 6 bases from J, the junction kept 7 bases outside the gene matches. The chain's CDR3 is CATSSPGTGEDGYTF. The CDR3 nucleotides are TGTGCCACCAGCAGTCCCGGGACAGGGGAAGATGGCTACACCTTC.

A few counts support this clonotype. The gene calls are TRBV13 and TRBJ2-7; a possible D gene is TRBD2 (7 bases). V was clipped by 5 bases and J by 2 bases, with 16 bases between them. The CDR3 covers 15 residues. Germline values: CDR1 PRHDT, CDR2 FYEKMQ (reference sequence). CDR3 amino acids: CASSPEGGLTYEQYV. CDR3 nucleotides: TGTGCCAGCAGCCCAGAGGGGGGGTTGACCTACGAGCAGTACGTC.

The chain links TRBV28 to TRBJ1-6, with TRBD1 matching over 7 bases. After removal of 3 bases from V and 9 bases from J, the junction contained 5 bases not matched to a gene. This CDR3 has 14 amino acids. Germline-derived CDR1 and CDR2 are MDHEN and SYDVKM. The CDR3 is CASSFRDRLSPLHF. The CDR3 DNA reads TGTGCCAGCAGTTTCCGGGACAGACTTTCACCCCTCCACTTT.

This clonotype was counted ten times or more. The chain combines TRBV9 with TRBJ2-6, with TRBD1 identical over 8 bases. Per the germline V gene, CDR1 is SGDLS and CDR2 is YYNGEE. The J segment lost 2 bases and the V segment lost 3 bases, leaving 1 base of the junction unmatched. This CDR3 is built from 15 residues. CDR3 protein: CASSADRAGANVLTF. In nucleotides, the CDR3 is TGTGCCAGCAGCGCGGACAGGGCTGGGGCCAACGTCCTGACTTTC.

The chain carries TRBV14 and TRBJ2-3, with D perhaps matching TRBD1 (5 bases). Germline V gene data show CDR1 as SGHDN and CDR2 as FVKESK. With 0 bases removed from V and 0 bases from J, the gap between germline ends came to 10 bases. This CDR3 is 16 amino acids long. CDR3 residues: CASSQDRRQSTDTQYF. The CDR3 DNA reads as TGTGCCAGCAGCCAAGATCGGCGACAGAGCACAGATACGCAGTATTTT.

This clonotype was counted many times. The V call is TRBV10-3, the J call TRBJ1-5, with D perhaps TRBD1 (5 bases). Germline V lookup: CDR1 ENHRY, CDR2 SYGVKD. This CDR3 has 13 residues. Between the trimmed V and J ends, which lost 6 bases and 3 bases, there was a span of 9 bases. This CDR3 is CAIRDSLNQPQHF. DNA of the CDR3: TGTGCCATCAGAGACAGCCTCAATCAGCCCCAGCATTTT.

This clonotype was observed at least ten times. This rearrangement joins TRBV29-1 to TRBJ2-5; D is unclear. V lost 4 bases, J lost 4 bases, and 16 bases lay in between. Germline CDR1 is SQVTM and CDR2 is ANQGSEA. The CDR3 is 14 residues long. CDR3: CSVGALEAGETQYF. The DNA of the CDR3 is TGCAGCGTTGGGGCGCTTGAAGCAGGAGAGACCCAGTACTTC.

The CDR3 DNA follows: TGTGCCAGCAGTTACGCGGGGACGGGCGAGCAGTACTTC. Translated, it gives CASSYAGTGEQYF. The rearrangement uses TRBV6-6 and TRBJ2-7, with a tentative D call TRBD2 (6 bases). The CDR3 spans 13 residues. V was pared by 2 bases and J by 6 bases, with 11 bases between. Germline V CDR1 and CDR2: MNHNY, SVGAGI (reference sequence).

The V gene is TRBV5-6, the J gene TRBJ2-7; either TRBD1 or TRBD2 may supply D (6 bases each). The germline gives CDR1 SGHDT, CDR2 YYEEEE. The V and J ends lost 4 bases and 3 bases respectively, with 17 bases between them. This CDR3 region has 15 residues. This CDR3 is CASSGGPDRDYEQYV. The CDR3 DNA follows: TGTGCCAGCAGCGGAGGGCCGGACAGAGACTACGAGCAGTACGTC.

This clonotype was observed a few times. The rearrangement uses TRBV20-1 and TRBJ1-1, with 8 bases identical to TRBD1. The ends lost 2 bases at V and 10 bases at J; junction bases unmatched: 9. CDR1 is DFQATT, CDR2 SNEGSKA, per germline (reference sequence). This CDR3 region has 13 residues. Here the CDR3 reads CSARPPGGQGAFF. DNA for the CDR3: TGCAGTGCTAGACCCCCGGGCGGACAGGGAGCTTTCTTT.

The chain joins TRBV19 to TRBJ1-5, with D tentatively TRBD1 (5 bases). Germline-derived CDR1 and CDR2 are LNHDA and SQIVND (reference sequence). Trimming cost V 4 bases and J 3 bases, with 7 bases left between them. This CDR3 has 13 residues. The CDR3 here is CASSRGTNQPQHF. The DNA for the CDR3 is TGTGCCAGTAGTAGGGGCACCAATCAGCCCCAGCATTTT.

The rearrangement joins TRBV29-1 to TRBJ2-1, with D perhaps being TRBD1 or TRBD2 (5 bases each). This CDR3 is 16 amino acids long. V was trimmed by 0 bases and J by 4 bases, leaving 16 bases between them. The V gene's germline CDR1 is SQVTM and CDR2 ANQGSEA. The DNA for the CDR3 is TGCAGCGTTGAAGATCTTTGGGGACGAGGGTACAATGAGCAGTTCTTC. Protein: CSVEDLWGRGYNEQFF.

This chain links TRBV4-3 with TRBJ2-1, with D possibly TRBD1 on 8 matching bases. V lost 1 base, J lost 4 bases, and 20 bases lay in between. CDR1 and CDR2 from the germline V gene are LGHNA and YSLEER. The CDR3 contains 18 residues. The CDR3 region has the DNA TGCGCCAGCAGCCAAGCCAGGGGGCGGGGGTCCGCTTACAATGAGCAGTTCTTC. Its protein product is CASSQARGRGSAYNEQFF.

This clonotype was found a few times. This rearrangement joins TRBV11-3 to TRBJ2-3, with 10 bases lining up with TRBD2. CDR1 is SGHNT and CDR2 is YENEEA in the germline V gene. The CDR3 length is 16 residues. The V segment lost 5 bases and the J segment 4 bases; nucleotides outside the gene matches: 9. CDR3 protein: CASSPAGSGGADTQYF. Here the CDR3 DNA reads TGTGCCAGCAGCCCAGCTGGGAGCGGGGGGGCAGATACGCAGTATTTT.

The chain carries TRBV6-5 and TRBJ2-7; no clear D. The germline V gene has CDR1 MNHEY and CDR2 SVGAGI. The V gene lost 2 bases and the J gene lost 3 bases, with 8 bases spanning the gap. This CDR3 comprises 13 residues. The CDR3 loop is CASSYGHYYEQYF. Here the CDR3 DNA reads TGTGCCAGCAGTTACGGGCACTACTACGAGCAGTACTTC.

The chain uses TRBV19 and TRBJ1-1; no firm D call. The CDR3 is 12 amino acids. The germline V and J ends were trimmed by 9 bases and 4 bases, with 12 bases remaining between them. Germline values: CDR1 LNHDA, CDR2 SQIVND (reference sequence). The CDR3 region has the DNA TGTGCCAGCCTTATAATTGGCACTGAAGCTTTCTTT. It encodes CASLIIGTEAFF.

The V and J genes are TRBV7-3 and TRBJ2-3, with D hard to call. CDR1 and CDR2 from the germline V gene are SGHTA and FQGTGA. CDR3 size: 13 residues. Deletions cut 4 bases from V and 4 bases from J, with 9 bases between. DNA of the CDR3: TGTGCCAGCAGCTCTCAAAAGGCAGATACGCAGTATTTT. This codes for CASSSQKADTQYF.

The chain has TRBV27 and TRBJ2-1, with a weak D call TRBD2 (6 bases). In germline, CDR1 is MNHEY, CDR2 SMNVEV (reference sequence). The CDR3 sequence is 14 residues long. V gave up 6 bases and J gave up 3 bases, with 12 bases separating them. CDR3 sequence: CASRAGTYYNEQFF. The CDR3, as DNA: TGTGCCAGCAGAGCCGGGACTTACTACAATGAGCAGTTCTTC.

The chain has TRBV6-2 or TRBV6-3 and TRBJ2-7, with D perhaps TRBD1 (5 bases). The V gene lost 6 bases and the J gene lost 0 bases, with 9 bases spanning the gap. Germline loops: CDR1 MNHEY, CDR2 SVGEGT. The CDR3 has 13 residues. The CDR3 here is CASSADNSYEQYF. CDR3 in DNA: TGTGCCAGCAGCGCGGACAACTCCTACGAGCAGTACTTC.

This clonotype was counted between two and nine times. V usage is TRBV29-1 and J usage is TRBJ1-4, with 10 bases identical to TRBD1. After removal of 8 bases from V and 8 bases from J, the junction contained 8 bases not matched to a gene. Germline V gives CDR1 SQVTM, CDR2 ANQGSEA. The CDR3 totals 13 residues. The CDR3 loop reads CSSLTGGSEKLFF. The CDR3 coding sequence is TGCAGCTCCTTGACAGGGGGCAGCGAAAAACTGTTTTTT.

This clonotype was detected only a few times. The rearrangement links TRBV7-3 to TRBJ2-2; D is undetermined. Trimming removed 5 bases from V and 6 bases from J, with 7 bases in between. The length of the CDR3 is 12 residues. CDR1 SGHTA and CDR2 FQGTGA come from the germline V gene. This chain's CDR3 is CASSRSAGELFF. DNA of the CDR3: TGTGCCAGCAGCCGATCGGCCGGGGAGCTGTTTTTT. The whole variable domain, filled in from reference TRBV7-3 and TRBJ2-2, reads GAGVSQTPSNKVTEKGKYVELRCDPISGHTALYWYRQSLGQGPEFLIYFQGTGAADDSGLPNDRFFAVRPEGSVSTLKIQRTERGDSAVYLCASSRSAGELFFGEGSRLTVL.

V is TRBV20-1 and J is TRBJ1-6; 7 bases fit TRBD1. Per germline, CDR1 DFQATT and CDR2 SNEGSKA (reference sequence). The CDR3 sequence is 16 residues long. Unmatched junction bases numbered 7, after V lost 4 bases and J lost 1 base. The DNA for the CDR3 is TGCAGTGCTACTAGACAGGGTTTTTCCTATAATTCACCCCTCCACTTT. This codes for CSATRQGFSYNSPLHF.

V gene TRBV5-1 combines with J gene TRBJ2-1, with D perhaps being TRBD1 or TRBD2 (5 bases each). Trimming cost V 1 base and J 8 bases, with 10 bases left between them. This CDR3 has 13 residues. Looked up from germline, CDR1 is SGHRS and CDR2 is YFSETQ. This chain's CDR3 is CASSLRGVHEQFF. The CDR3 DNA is TGCGCCAGCAGCTTGCGAGGGGTTCATGAGCAGTTCTTC.

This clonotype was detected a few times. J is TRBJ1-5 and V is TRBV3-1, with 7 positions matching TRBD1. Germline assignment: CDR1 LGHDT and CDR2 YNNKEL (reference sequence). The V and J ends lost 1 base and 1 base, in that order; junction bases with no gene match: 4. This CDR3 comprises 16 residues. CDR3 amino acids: CASSQGAGGSNQPQHF. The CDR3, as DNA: TGTGCCAGCAGCCAAGGCGCAGGGGGAAGCAATCAGCCCCAGCATTTT.

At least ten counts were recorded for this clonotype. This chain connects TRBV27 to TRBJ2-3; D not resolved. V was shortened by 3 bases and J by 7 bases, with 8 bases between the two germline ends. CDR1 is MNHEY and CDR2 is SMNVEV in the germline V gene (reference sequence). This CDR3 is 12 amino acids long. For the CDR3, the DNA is TGTGCCAGCAGTTTGGGCGGTCATACGCAGTATTTT. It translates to CASSLGGHTQYF.